This T cell receptor (beta chain) was observed in a study of patients and donors after allogeneic stem cell transplantation. V gave up 2 bases and J gave up 10 bases, with 12 bases separating them. The germline CDR1 and CDR2 sequences are DFQATT and SNEGSKA (reference sequence). CDR3 size: 13 residues. TCRdb itself ran the RT-PCR reads through MiXCR, one entry per CDR3 protein. This sample has some 150,000 distinct CDR3 sequences, with about 36% found just once. The source material was blood, either unsorted or a sorted T cell fraction (not recorded which). The genes are TRBV20-1 and TRBJ1-6; no firm D call. The TCR sequence derives from a human donor who was either an allogeneic HSCT recipient or a stem cell or donor lymphocyte infusion donor (not recorded which). It is not recorded whose cells these are; they may come from a transplant donor. For the CDR3, the DNA is TGCAGTGCTAGAAGAGCACCAAACTCACCCCTCCACTTT. It is translated as CSARRAPNSPLHF.